These T cell receptor beta chains were read from a single sample in a study of cytomegalovirus exposure and HLA in healthy donors. TCRdb's copy holds only in-frame clones and misses some; the assay was immunoSEQ multiplex PCR. The sample yields around 170,000 clones, roughly four fifths seen once. The sample comprised PBMCs. Receptors originate from a man in his forties in good health and CMV-seronegative. The CDR3 runs from the conserved cysteine through the conserved F or W. The D gene is left open where the match is weak. Size is stated for part of the rows, as once, few or many counts, or as a class when the clone is expanded.

- | TRBJ2-6 | - | TRBV27 | CASSLSGRRALPSGANVLTF | TGTGCCAGCAGTTTATCAGGCAGGAGGGCGCTACCCTCTGGGGCCAACGTCCTGACTTTC
- | TRBJ2-2 | - | TRBV5-6 | CASLGRGGSGELFF | TGTGCCAGCCTGGGAAGGGGAGGATCCGGGGAGCTGTTTTTT
- | TRBJ1-4 | TRBD1 | TRBV25-1 | CASSEFQGQGEKLFF | TGTGCCAGCAGTGAATTCCAGGGACAGGGCGAAAAACTGTTTTTT
- | TRBJ2-7 | TRBD1 | TRBV7-9 | CSSSHGDSYYEQYF | TGTTCCAGCAGCCACGGGGACAGTTACTACGAGCAGTACTTC
- | TRBJ2-1 | TRBD2 | TRBV11-1 | CASSARLAGLNEQFF | TGTGCCAGCAGCGCGCGACTAGCGGGTCTCAATGAGCAGTTCTTC
few | TRBJ1-4 | - | TRBV4-2 | CASSQEGHPNEKLFF | TGTGCCAGCAGCCAAGAAGGACACCCTAATGAAAAACTGTTTTTT
few | TRBJ2-4 | - | TRBV7-9 | CASSLGPSKNIQYF | TGTGCCAGCAGCTTAGGGCCGTCCAAAAACATTCAGTACTTC
few | TRBJ1-2 | TRBD1 | TRBV9 | CASSEGTDRGYYGYTF | TGTGCCAGCAGCGAAGGGACAGACAGGGGGTACTATGGCTACACCTTC
- | TRBJ2-7 | - | TRBV2 | CASSEGGTPTYEQYF | TGTGCCAGCAGTGAAGGAGGAACTCCTACCTACGAGCAGTACTTC
few | TRBJ2-6 | - | TRBV4-1 | CASSQSFRGASRTGANVLTF | TGCGCCAGCAGCCAGTCCTTCCGTGGGGCTTCCAGAACCGGGGCCAACGTCCTGACTTTC
- | TRBJ1-2 | - | TRBV28 | CASSSRGLGGYTF | TGTGCCAGCAGTTCCCGAGGGCTCGGGGGCTACACCTTC
once | TRBJ2-1 | TRBD2 | TRBV19 | CASSWGAGGLNEQFF | TGTGCCAGTAGTTGGGGGGCGGGAGGACTCAATGAGCAGTTCTTC
- | TRBJ1-1 | - | TRBV6-6 | CASGGRGGTEAFF | TGTGCCAGCGGAGGGAGGGGAGGCACTGAAGCTTTCTTT
- | TRBJ2-1 | TRBD2 | TRBV7-7 | CASSPGLAVYNEQFF | TGTGCCAGCAGCCCGGGACTAGCGGTCTACAATGAGCAGTTCTTC
- | TRBJ1-1 | - | TRBV30 | CAWSVLWGGNTEAFF | TGTGCCTGGAGTGTACTGTGGGGAGGGAACACTGAAGCTTTCTTT
- | TRBJ2-5 | - | TRBV11-2 | CASSLPPGTPGQETQYF | TGTGCCAGCAGCCTCCCCCCCGGGACACCTGGGCAGGAGACCCAGTACTTC
- | TRBJ1-3 | TRBD1 | TRBV7-2 | CASSLLGTGGFSGNTIYF | TGTGCCAGCAGCTTACTCGGGACAGGGGGTTTCTCTGGAAACACCATATATTTT
- | TRBJ2-1 | - | TRBV2 | CASMRETYNEQFF | TGTGCCAGCATGAGGGAAACCTACAATGAGCAGTTCTTC
- | TRBJ2-7 | - | TRBV9 | CASSVGGMTTEEQYF | TGTGCCAGCAGCGTAGGCGGGATGACTACGGAGGAGCAGTACTTC
- | TRBJ2-5 | - | TRBV2 | CASRTGIEETQYF | TGTGCCAGCAGGACGGGAATCGAAGAGACCCAGTACTTC
- | TRBJ1-4 | - | TRBV18 | CASSPLDPPGGEKLFF | TGTGCCAGCTCACCCCTTGATCCCCCCGGAGGGGAAAAACTGTTTTTT
- | TRBJ2-7 | TRBD2 | TRBV11-2 | CASSLVLAGSYEQYF | TGTGCCAGCAGCTTAGTTCTAGCGGGCTCCTACGAGCAGTACTTC
- | TRBJ2-5 | TRBD2 | TRBV15 | CATSREELAGGGRETQYF | TGTGCCACCAGCAGAGAGGAACTAGCGGGAGGAGGAAGAGAGACCCAGTACTTC
- | TRBJ2-3 | TRBD2 | TRBV4-2 | CASSQFTTSGRADTQYF | TGTGCCAGCAGCCAATTTACGACTAGCGGGAGAGCAGATACGCAGTATTTT
- | TRBJ2-4 | - | TRBV27 | CASSLSGSKNSQYF | TGTGCCAGCAGTTTATCAGGTTCCAAAAACAGTCAGTACTTC
once | TRBJ2-5 | TRBD2 | TRBV5-4 | CASSLEGTKETQYF | TGTGCCAGCAGCTTGGAAGGGACTAAAGAGACCCAGTACTTC
- | TRBJ2-5 | - | TRBV18 | CAGSPVQGETQYF | TGTGCCGGCTCACCAGTCCAGGGCGAGACCCAGTACTTC
- | TRBJ2-3 | TRBD2 | TRBV5-1 | CASSLGREGPDTQYF | TGCGCCAGCAGCTTGGGGCGGGAGGGCCCCGATACGCAGTATTTT
few | TRBJ2-1 | TRBD2 | TRBV18 | CASSPKWTSEGNEQFF | TGTGCCAGCTCACCGAAATGGACTAGCGAGGGGAATGAGCAGTTCTTC
- | TRBJ2-3 | - | TRBV19 | CASMRTTSTDTQYF | TGTGCCAGTATGAGAACTACTAGCACAGATACGCAGTATTTT
- | TRBJ2-2 | TRBD2 | TRBV18 | CASSPRTSGSFNTGELFF | TGTGCCAGCTCACCCAGGACTAGCGGGTCTTTTAACACCGGGGAGCTGTTTTTT
- | TRBJ2-3 | - | TRBV4-2 | CASSQDGPGGTDTQYF | TGTGCCAGCAGCCAAGATGGCCCAGGGGGCACAGATACGCAGTATTTT
- | TRBJ2-7 | TRBD2 | TRBV28 | CASSLAGDYDEQYF | TGTGCCAGCAGTTTAGCGGGAGACTATGACGAGCAGTACTTC
- | TRBJ1-1 | - | TRBV6-6 | CASSKQGEMNTEAFF | TGTGCCAGCAGTAAACAAGGAGAGATGAACACTGAAGCTTTCTTT
- | TRBJ2-7 | TRBD2 | TRBV10-3 | CAISDGLAGAYEQYF | TGTGCCATCAGTGACGGACTAGCGGGAGCTTACGAGCAGTACTTC
few | TRBJ1-1 | - | TRBV28 | CASSLTGSGFAEAFF | TGTGCCAGCAGTTTAACAGGGAGTGGATTCGCTGAAGCTTTCTTT
- | TRBJ2-1 | TRBD2 | TRBV27 | CASSWRREGRDEQFF | TGTGCCAGCAGTTGGAGGCGGGAGGGCCGGGATGAGCAGTTCTTC
- | TRBJ2-1 | - | TRBV14 | CASSHLSRYNEQFF | TGTGCCAGCAGCCACCTCTCTAGGTACAATGAGCAGTTCTTC
- | TRBJ2-3 | TRBD2 | TRBV9 | CASSPPPAGAIDTQYF | TGTGCCAGCAGCCCACCCCCAGCGGGAGCCATAGATACGCAGTATTTT
- | TRBJ2-5 | - | TRBV18 | CASSPQQETQYF | TGTGCCAGCTCACCTCAACAAGAGACCCAGTACTTC
- | TRBJ1-1 | - | TRBV7-9 | CASSLAVGANTEAFF | TGTGCCAGCAGCTTAGCGGTGGGGGCGAACACTGAAGCTTTCTTT
- | TRBJ2-3 | TRBD2 | TRBV10-3 | CAIKSLAQGAELAGDTQYF | TGTGCCATCAAATCCCTAGCACAGGGAGCGGAACTAGCGGGAGATACGCAGTATTTT
- | TRBJ2-7 | - | TRBV6-5 | CASRYGRMDEQYF | TGTGCCAGCAGATACGGGAGAATGGACGAGCAGTACTTC
- | TRBJ2-6 | - | TRBV7-9 | CASVSFGANVLTF | TGTGCCAGCGTCTCCTTCGGGGCCAACGTCCTGACTTTC
- | TRBJ2-3 | - | TRBV28 | CASSTPGGTQYF | TGTGCCAGCAGCACCCCGGGTGGTACGCAGTATTTT
- | TRBJ2-1 | - | TRBV11-2 | CASSLDQGRGDLYNEQFF | TGTGCCAGCAGCTTAGATCAGGGCAGGGGCGACCTCTACAATGAGCAGTTCTTC
- | TRBJ2-1 | TRBD1 | TRBV19 | CASQRTGGYNEQFF | TGTGCCAGTCAAAGGACAGGGGGCTACAATGAGCAGTTCTTC
- | TRBJ2-3 | - | TRBV5-1 | CASSLLSDTQYF | TGCGCCAGCAGCTTGCTCTCAGATACGCAGTATTTT
- | TRBJ2-1 | TRBD2 | TRBV9 | CASSALADSYNEQFF | TGTGCCAGCAGCGCACTAGCGGACTCCTACAATGAGCAGTTCTTC
- | TRBJ1-4 | TRBD1 | TRBV5-1 | CASSPQGAGSNEKLFF | TGCGCCAGCAGCCCGCAGGGGGCGGGCTCTAATGAAAAACTGTTTTTT
- | TRBJ2-5 | - | TRBV2 | CASSGNRGGTQYF | TGTGCCAGCAGTGGAAATCGGGGAGGGACCCAGTACTTC
- | TRBJ2-2 | - | TRBV19 | CASSYSGELFF | TGTGCCAGTTCGTACAGCGGGGAGCTGTTTTTT
- | TRBJ2-2 | - | TRBV10-1 | CASSVQITGELFF | TGCGCCAGCAGTGTCCAAATCACCGGGGAGCTGTTTTTT
- | TRBJ1-5 | - | TRBV30 | CAWSAQGRGDQPQHF | TGTGCCTGGAGTGCCCAGGGGCGGGGGGATCAGCCCCAGCATTTT
- | TRBJ2-2 | TRBD1 | TRBV9 | CASSAGPYRGRGFGELFF | TGTGCCAGCAGCGCAGGCCCCTACAGGGGGCGTGGATTCGGGGAGCTGTTTTTT
- | TRBJ2-5 | TRBD2 | TRBV4-1 | CASSLGLAGETQYF | TGCGCCAGCAGCCTGGGACTAGCGGGAGAGACCCAGTACTTC
- | TRBJ2-1 | - | TRBV27 | CASSPLSQDFYNEQFF | TGTGCCAGCAGCCCCTTATCCCAGGACTTCTATAATGAGCAGTTCTTC